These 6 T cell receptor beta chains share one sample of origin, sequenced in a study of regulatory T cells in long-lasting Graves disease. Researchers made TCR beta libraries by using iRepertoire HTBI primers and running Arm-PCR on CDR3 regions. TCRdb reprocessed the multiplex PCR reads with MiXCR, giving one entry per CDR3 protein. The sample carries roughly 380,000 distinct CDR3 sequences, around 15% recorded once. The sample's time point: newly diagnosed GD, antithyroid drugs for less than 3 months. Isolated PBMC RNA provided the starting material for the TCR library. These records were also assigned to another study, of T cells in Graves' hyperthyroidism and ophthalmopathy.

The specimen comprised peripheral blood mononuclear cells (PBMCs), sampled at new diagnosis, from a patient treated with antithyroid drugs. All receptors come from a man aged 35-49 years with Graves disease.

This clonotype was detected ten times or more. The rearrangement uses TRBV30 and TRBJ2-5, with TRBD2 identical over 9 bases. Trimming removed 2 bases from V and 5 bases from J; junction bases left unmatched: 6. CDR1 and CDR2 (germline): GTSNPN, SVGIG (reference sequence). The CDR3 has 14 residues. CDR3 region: CAWSLAGGPETQYF. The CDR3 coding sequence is TGTGCCTGGAGTTTGGCGGGGGGGCCCGAGACCCAGTACTTC.

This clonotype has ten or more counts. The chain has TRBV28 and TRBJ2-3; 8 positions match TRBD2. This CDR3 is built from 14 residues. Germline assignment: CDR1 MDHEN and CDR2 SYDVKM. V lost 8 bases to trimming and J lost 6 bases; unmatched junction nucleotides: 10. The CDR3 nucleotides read TGTGCCAGCGACGCCCGGGGGGGCGGGGATACGCAGTATTTT. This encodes CASDARGGGDTQYF. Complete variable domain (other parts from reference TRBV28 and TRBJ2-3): DVKVTQSSRYLVKRTGEKVFLECVQDMDHENMFWYRQDPGLGLRLIYFSYDVKMKEKGDIPEGYSVSREKKERFSLILESASTNQTSMYLCASDARGGGDTQYFGPGTRLTVL.

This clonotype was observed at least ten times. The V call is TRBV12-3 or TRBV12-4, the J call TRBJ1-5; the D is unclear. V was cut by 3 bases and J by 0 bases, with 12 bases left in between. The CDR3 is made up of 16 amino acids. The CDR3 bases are TGTGCCAGCAGTTTCGGCAGGAAGGGTAGCAATCAGCCCCAGCATTTT. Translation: CASSFGRKGSNQPQHF.

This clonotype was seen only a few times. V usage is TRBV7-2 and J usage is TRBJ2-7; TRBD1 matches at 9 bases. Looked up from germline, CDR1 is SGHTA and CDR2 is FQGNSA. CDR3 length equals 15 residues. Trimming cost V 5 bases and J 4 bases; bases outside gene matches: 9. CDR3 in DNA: TGTGCCAGCAGCCATACCGGGACAGGGTTGTACGAGCAGTACTTC. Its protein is CASSHTGTGLYEQYF.

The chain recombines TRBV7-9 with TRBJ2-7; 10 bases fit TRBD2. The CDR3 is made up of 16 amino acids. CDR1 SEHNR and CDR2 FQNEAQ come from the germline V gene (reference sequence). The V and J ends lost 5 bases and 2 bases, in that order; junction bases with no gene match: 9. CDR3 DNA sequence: TGTGCCAGCAGCCCCCGGACTAGCGGAGGGGCCTACGAGCAGTACTTC. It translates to CASSPRTSGGAYEQYF.

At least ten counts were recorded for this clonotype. The CDR3 here is CASSVNGLNEQFF. DNA of the CDR3: TGTGCCAGCAGCGTCAATGGACTCAATGAGCAGTTCTTC. The V call is TRBV9, the J call TRBJ2-1, with D perhaps matching TRBD2 (5 bases). The CDR3 runs to 13 residues. Between the trimmed V and J ends, which lost 2 bases and 6 bases, there was a span of 9 bases. Germline V lookup: CDR1 SGDLS, CDR2 YYNGEE.